This TCR beta chain was identified in a study of vaccination effects on CD4 cells after COVID-19. Looking at the study overall: A couple of convalescent donors provided samples 16 days and one week before vaccination.

Ahead of sequencing, the ViraFEST assay grew antigen-specific CD4+ T cells using viral peptide pools. Isolation of CD4+ T cells took place after approximately 10 days of culture. According to PCR results, the person was infected with SARS-CoV-2 between March and December 2020. IL-2 medium supplanted half the medium on days 3 and 7. TCRdb keeps only in-frame clones here, not all; method: immunoSEQ multiplex PCR. There are 35,000 to 45,000 clones in the sample; around 73% occur only once, and about a sixth lies in the top ten. The CDR3 runs to 16 residues. Germline V gives CDR1 LNHDA, CDR2 SQIVND (reference sequence). V lost 3 bases to trimming and J lost 7 bases, with 19 bases between them. As for this clone: What it binds is unknown.

The receptor was isolated from a human donor who had a prior SARS-CoV-2 infection. V is TRBV19 and J is TRBJ1-5; weak D call: TRBD1 (6 bases). The sequenced sample was CD4+ T cells from PBMCs cultured with HCoV-NL63 spike peptides, obtained before COVID-19 vaccination. CDR3 nucleotide sequence: TGTGCCAGTAGTATCAAAGTACTGGAGGGGGACCAGCCCCAGCATTTT. This gives the protein CASSIKVLEGDQPQHF.